These 15 T cell receptor beta chains were sequenced from one sample in a study of blood T cell repertoires in COVID-19. Using immunoSEQ multiplex PCR, the repertoire was profiled, and TCRdb retains in-frame clones only, with some absent. Among about 300,000 clones, roughly four fifths were seen once, and the ten largest hold more than 8%. Sequenced: peripheral blood. The receptor source for this set is a woman aged 45-65 years who had recovered from COVID-19.

J is TRBJ2-2 and V is TRBV7-3; 7 bases are a match to TRBD2. J lost 0 bases, V lost 4 bases, and 8 bases had no gene match. The CDR3 sequence is 17 residues long. CDR1 is SGHTA, CDR2 FQGTGA, per germline. The CDR3, as DNA: TGTGCCAGCAGCTGGATGCCTAGCGGCGCGAACACCGGGGAGCTGTTTTTT. It codes for CASSWMPSGANTGELFF.

Regarding this clone: A much larger clone is a single base away; this may be a read error. The chain joins TRBV28 to TRBJ2-1; D unclear. From germline, CDR1 is MDHEN and CDR2 SYDVKM. CDR3 size: 12 residues. Trimming took 2 bases from V and 4 from J, leaving 3 bases between them. The CDR3: CASSLEYNEQFF. CDR3 in DNA: TGTGCCAGCAGTTTAGAGTACAATGAGCAGTTCTTC. Full variable domain (remainder filled in from reference TRBV28 and TRBJ2-1): DVKVTQSSRYLVKRTGEKVFLECVQDMDHENMFWYRQDPGLGLRLIYFSYDVKMKEKGDIPEGYSVSREKKERFSLILESASTNQTSMYLCASSLEYNEQFFGPGTRLTVL.

This clone has more than one count but fewer than ten. The V and J genes are TRBV24-1 and TRBJ2-5, with 9 nucleotides matching TRBD1. CDR3 length: 16 amino acids. J gave up 3 bases and V 2 bases, and 6 bases lay outside the gene matches. Per the germline V gene, CDR1 is KGHDR and CDR2 is SFDVKD. CDR3: CATSDSRDRAKETQYF. CDR3 DNA: TGTGCCACCAGTGATTCCAGGGACAGGGCGAAAGAGACCCAGTACTTC.

The CDR3: CASSAGDRLRSGNTIYF. The CDR3 nucleotides are TGTGCCAGTAGTGCTGGGGACAGGTTACGCTCTGGAAACACCATATATTTT. The genes are TRBV19 and TRBJ1-3; 8 bases agree with TRBD1. This CDR3 is built from 17 residues. J gave up 0 bases and V 5 bases, and 9 bases lay outside the gene matches. Germline-derived CDR1 and CDR2 are LNHDA and SQIVND (reference sequence).

The chain couples TRBV9 to TRBJ1-2; D unresolved. Trimming pared 4 bases from V and 8 bases from J, leaving 15 bases between. The CDR3 sequence is 13 residues long. CDR1 SGDLS and CDR2 YYNGEE come from the germline V gene. CDR3 loop: CASSPRSSWGYTF. The CDR3 nucleotides read TGTGCCAGCAGCCCGCGTTCCTCGTGGGGCTACACCTTC.

The chain carries TRBV28 and TRBJ1-1; 7 bases match TRBD1. Germline CDR1 reads MDHEN; CDR2 reads SYDVKM. CDR3 length equals 15 residues. V lost 5 bases and J lost 2; bases outside the gene matches: 8. Written as DNA, the CDR3 is TGTGCCAGCAGTCCCCTAGGGACAGCTAACACTGAAGCTTTCTTT. Encoded protein: CASSPLGTANTEAFF.

This clone has more than one count but fewer than ten. V and J are TRBV6-4 and TRBJ2-2; a possible D gene is TRBD2 (6 bases). The germline V gene has CDR1 MRHNA and CDR2 SNTAGT. The CDR3 runs 13 residues. V was pared by 6 bases and J by 1 base, with 6 bases between. CDR3 in amino acids: CASSGGNTGELFF. The CDR3 nucleotides are TGTGCCAGCAGCGGGGGGAACACCGGGGAGCTGTTTTTT.

The rearrangement links TRBV27 to TRBJ1-5; 9 bases agree with TRBD1. Germline CDR1 MNHEY, CDR2 SMNVEV (reference sequence). J gave up 3 bases and V 5 bases, and 8 bases lay outside the gene matches. CDR3 length equals 16 residues. The CDR3 DNA reads as TGTGCCAGCAGTCCACGGACAGGGGTAGCCAATCAGCCCCAGCATTTT. This encodes CASSPRTGVANQPQHF.

The rearrangement links TRBV6-5 to TRBJ1-1, with D possibly being TRBD1 (5 bases). This CDR3 has 13 residues. Trimming took off 5 bases at V and 4 bases at J, with 11 bases between the two ends. Germline CDR1 MNHEY, CDR2 SVGAGI. For the CDR3, the DNA is TGTGCCAGCAGTCCCCCGGGGGGCACTGAAGCTTTCTTT. This translates into CASSPPGGTEAFF.

This sequence joins TRBV9 and TRBJ2-7; 8 positions agree with TRBD1. Germline values: CDR1 SGDLS, CDR2 YYNGEE. This CDR3 spans 17 amino acids. V was clipped by 9 bases and J by 6 bases; unmatched bases: 23. For the CDR3, the DNA is TGTGCCACCCAGAAGTGGAGTGGACAGGGCCCCGCGTGCGAGCAGTACTTC. Protein product: CATQKWSGQGPACEQYF.

A single count supports this clone. The genes are TRBV7-2 and TRBJ2-1, with TRBD2 matching over 7 bases. Trimming at V came to 6 bases and at J to 8 bases, leaving 7 bases not matched to a gene. The CDR3 is 13 residues long. Germline assignment: CDR1 SGHTA and CDR2 FQGNSA. For the CDR3, the DNA is TGTGCCAGCAGTACGACTCGGGGGGATGAGCAGTTCTTC. Its translation is CASSTTRGDEQFF.

This sequence joins TRBV2 and TRBJ2-1, with 10 bases aligning to TRBD2. Trimming at V came to 3 bases and at J to 2 bases, leaving 4 bases not matched to a gene. Germline V CDR1 and CDR2: SNHLY, FYNNEI. The CDR3 is 16 amino acids. Here the CDR3 DNA reads TGTGCCAGCAGTGACGTAGCGGGGGGCCCCTACAATGAGCAGTTCTTC. It encodes CASSDVAGGPYNEQFF.

The rearrangement links TRBV29-1 to TRBJ2-1; D not certain. CDR3 size: 11 residues. Germline assignment: CDR1 SQVTM and CDR2 ANQGSEA. Trimming took off 7 bases at V and 7 bases at J, with 11 bases between the two ends. As DNA, the CDR3 is TGCAGCGCCCTGGCCAATAATGAGCAGTTCTTC. Protein sequence: CSALANNEQFF.

In DNA, the CDR3 is TGTGCCAGCAGCAACAGGGTATCTCCCCTCCACTTT. Encoded protein: CASSNRVSPLHF. This chain connects TRBV7-9 to TRBJ1-6; TRBD1 might be the D (6 bases). In germline, CDR1 is SEHNR, CDR2 FQNEAQ (reference sequence). V gave up 5 bases and J gave up 13 bases, with 12 bases separating them. CDR3 length: 12 residues.

The chain combines TRBV4-3 with TRBJ2-1; D ambiguous. The CDR3 spans 15 residues. Per the germline V gene, CDR1 is LGHNA and CDR2 is YSLEER. V gave up 0 bases and J gave up 3 bases, with 9 bases separating them. This CDR3 is CASSQDYVSYNEQFF. CDR3 coding DNA: TGCGCCAGCAGCCAAGACTACGTGAGCTACAATGAGCAGTTCTTC.